This entry lists 17 T cell receptor beta chains sequenced from one sample in a study of tumor-infiltrating lymphocytes in primary liver carcinoma. Total RNA amounting to roughly 450 ng was the source from which TCR beta cDNA was made with a constant-region primer. Slightly modified ARM-PCR, run as three nested multiplex PCR rounds, produced the TCR beta libraries. Use of TRBV1-TRBV30 forward primers with a C-beta reverse primer characterized the first two PCR rounds, which lasted ten to eleven cycles each. TCRdb reanalysed the multiplex PCR reads using MiXCR and keeps one entry per CDR3 protein. The data contain approximately 47,000 distinct CDR3 sequences, about 73% of them singletons. For each extraction, RNA and DNA were obtained together from roughly 20-30 mg of unsorted bulk tissue. The sample taken for sequencing was liver tumor tissue from sampling region 3. Subset: tumor region T3, left-lateral pole. The receptors here all came from a man in his forties with primary liver carcinoma and hepatitis B virus infection.

A remark on this clonotype: One end of the junction is discordant with germline, which a read error may explain. This chain joins TRBV29-1 and TRBJ1-1; possibly TRBD1 for D (6 bases). The germline V gene has CDR1 SQVTM and CDR2 ANQGSEA. This CDR3 is 13 amino acids long. This CDR3 is CSVVGGLNTKALF. The CDR3 coding sequence is TGTAGCGTTGTCGGGGGGCTGAACACTAAAGCTCTCTTT.

As regards this clonotype: Relative to the germline gene, one junction end is altered; a read error may explain this. J is TRBJ2-5 and V is TRBV7-3; unclear D gene. CDR3 length: 13 residues. Looked up from germline, CDR1 is SGHTA and CDR2 is FQGTGA. In DNA form, the CDR3 reads TGTGCCAGCAACTTAAGTCGGGAAGAGACCCAGTACTTC. This gives the protein CASNLSREETQYF.

This clonotype occurred a few times. The V call is TRBV10-3, the J call TRBJ2-7; 9 bases line up with TRBD1. The length of the CDR3 is 19 residues. CDR1 ENHRY and CDR2 SYGVKD come from the germline V gene. V gave up 1 base and J gave up 3 bases; unmatched junction bases: 16. This chain's CDR3 is CAISEFPLQAGTGNYEQYF. CDR3 coding DNA: TGTGCCATCAGTGAGTTCCCTCTCCAGGCCGGGACAGGGAACTACGAGCAGTACTTC.

The sample holds a few counts of this clonotype. A much larger clone lies one base from this, so it may be a read error. J is TRBJ2-1 and V is TRBV11-3; a possible D gene is TRBD2 (6 bases). The CDR3 has 14 amino acids. CDR1 and CDR2 from the germline V gene are SGHNT and YENEEA. CDR3 nucleotides: TGTGCCAGCAACTTGGGAGGTGGGAATGGTGAGCGGTTCTTC. Its translation is CASNLGGGNGERFF.

Worth noting for this clonotype: Since the CDR3 does not end with the conserved phenylalanine or tryptophan, this likely comes from a read error. This rearrangement joins TRBV12-3 or TRBV12-4 to TRBJ2-1; 9 bases map to TRBD1. This CDR3 comprises 15 residues. J lost 6 bases, V lost 7 bases, and 10 bases had no gene match. Here the CDR3 DNA reads TGTGCCAGCAACCAGGGACAGGGACCACGCAATGAGCAGTTCGTC. As protein: CASNQGQGPRNEQFV.

A note on this clonotype: A much more abundant neighbour one base away suggests this may be a read error. J is TRBJ2-1 and V is TRBV5-4, with 9 nucleotides matching TRBD2. The CDR3 extends over 16 amino acids. Per germline, CDR1 SGHNT and CDR2 YYREEE (reference sequence). The CDR3 loop is CTSSIAGASPYNEQFF. CDR3 bases: TGTACCAGCAGCATAGCGGGGGCTTCCCCGTACAATGAGCAGTTCTTC.

Remarks on this clonotype: An end of the junction differs from the germline gene, which may be a read error. The gene calls are TRBV12-3 or TRBV12-4 and TRBJ2-2; TRBD2 might be the D (5 bases). The CDR3 length is 14 residues. The CDR3 protein is CASTEVPNAGELFF. In DNA form, the CDR3 reads TGTGCCAGCACGGAAGTTCCCAACGCCGGGGAGCTGTTTTTC.

Turning to this clonotype: The junction differs from germline at one of its ends, possibly a read error. The V and J genes are TRBV11-2 and TRBJ2-1, with unresolved D. Germline-derived CDR1 and CDR2 are SGHAT and FQNNGV. The CDR3 is 13 amino acids. CDR3 sequence: CASIPIGCDEQFF. Here the CDR3 DNA reads TGTGCCAGCATACCCATAGGTTGCGATGAGCAATTCTTC.

This clonotype was found once. The junction differs from germline at one of its ends, possibly a read error. This rearrangement joins TRBV6-6 to TRBJ1-1, with D unclear. The CDR3 has 13 amino acids. The germline gives CDR1 MNHNY, CDR2 SVGAGI (reference sequence). The CDR3 DNA follows: TGTGTCAGCAGTTACGAGAGTTACATTGAAGCTTTCTTT. This codes for CVSSYESYIEAFF.

As regards this clonotype: The junction departs from germline at one end; a sequencing error may be responsible. The rearrangement links TRBV10-3 to TRBJ2-2; D gene ambiguous. The CDR3 totals 13 residues. The germline V gene has CDR1 ENHRY and CDR2 SYGVKD. The CDR3 bases are TGTGCCAGTACATGCTGGAACACCGGAGAGCTATTTTTT. Amino acids: CASTCWNTGELFF.

This clonotype was seen only a few times. The rearrangement uses TRBV25-1 and TRBJ2-5, with 8 bases that match TRBD2. The CDR3 covers 14 residues. From germline, CDR1 is MGHDK and CDR2 SYGVNS. Germline trimming cut 6 bases from V and 5 bases from J; bases unmatched to any gene: 8. The CDR3 sequence is CASSQRGGEETQYF. The CDR3 nucleotides read TGTGCCAGCAGCCAACGGGGGGGTGAGGAGACCCAGTACTTC.

There are many counts of this clonotype. This chain connects TRBV12-3 or TRBV12-4 to TRBJ2-3; TRBD1 is a possible D gene (7 bases). Trimming took 6 bases from V and 4 from J, leaving 29 bases between them. This CDR3 has 19 residues. Here the CDR3 reads CASSSPGQFSGGRADTQYF. The CDR3 DNA reads TGTGCCAGCAGCTCCCCGGGACAGTTCTCAGGAGGGCGAGCAGATACGCAGTATTTT.

The chain recombines TRBV11-1 with TRBJ2-1; 10 nucleotides align to TRBD2. CDR3 length: 17 amino acids. Germline V gene lookup returns CDR1 SGHAT and CDR2 FQDESV (reference sequence). After removal of 5 bases from V and 5 bases from J, the junction contained 12 bases not matched to a gene. The CDR3 sequence: CASSIGLAGEVDNEQFF. The CDR3 DNA sequence: TGTGCCAGCAGCATAGGGCTAGCGGGAGAAGTTGACAATGAGCAGTTCTTC.

With respect to this clonotype: The junction does not match germline at one end; this may be a read error. This rearrangement joins TRBV5-1 to TRBJ2-5, with TRBD2 matching over 11 bases. The germline V gene has CDR1 SGHRS and CDR2 YFSETQ. The CDR3 covers 16 residues. The CDR3 region has the DNA TGCGCCAGCAGCCCCCTAGCGGGAGGATCACAAGAGGCCCAGTGCTTC. Its translation is CASSPLAGGSQEAQCF.

A remark on this clonotype: This may arise from a read error, as a much more abundant clone is one base away. The chain joins TRBV24-1 to TRBJ2-1; D not resolved. There are 12 residues in the CDR3. V shed 5 bases and J shed 6 bases, with 7 bases lying between them. In germline, CDR1 is KGHDR, CDR2 SFDVKD. The CDR3 DNA reads TGTGCCACCAGTGGTCTAGGCAATGAGCAGTTCTTC. Amino acids: CATSGLGNEQFF.

With regard to this clonotype: The junction departs from the called germline gene at one end, perhaps through a read error. V gene TRBV6-6 combines with J gene TRBJ2-5, with TRBD2 as a possible D gene (6 bases). This CDR3 spans 15 amino acids. Germline CDR1 and CDR2: MNHNY and SVGAGI (reference sequence). CDR3 coding DNA: TGCGCCAGCAGTTACTCGATAGAAGTCCGGGAGACCCAGTGCTTC. Its protein is CASSYSIEVRETQCF.

This sequence joins TRBV6-6 and TRBJ1-2; unclear D gene. CDR1 is MNHNY, CDR2 SVGAGI, per germline (reference sequence). The CDR3 extends over 13 amino acids. The V and J ends lost 9 bases and 0 bases respectively, with 11 bases between them. CDR3 residues: CASITASNYGYTF. The DNA for the CDR3 is TGTGCCAGTATAACAGCTTCTAACTATGGCTACACCTTC.